This T cell receptor beta chain was recovered during a study of blood T cell repertoires in COVID-19. Study-wide background: Samples representing acute and convalescent COVID-19 were sourced from the United States, Italy and Spain.

In the study's own analysis: Amplifying reference gene primers gave estimates of nucleated cell counts. Measured with immunoSEQ multiplex PCR; TCRdb has only the in-frame clones, and not every one. V and J calls and clone size are copied from that table; D and trimming were computed from the DNA. The data hold about 100,000 clones, with 85% to 95% observed a single time. This CDR3 region has 16 residues. Germline CDR1 reads MNHEY; CDR2 reads SVGEGT. The V gene end was trimmed by 6 bases and the J gene end by 0 bases; junction bases not matched to a gene: 8. The chain is built from TRBV6-2 or TRBV6-3 and TRBJ2-7, with 10 bases fitting TRBD2. This receptor was taken from a man between 60 and 75 years old with acute or convalescent COVID-19. The sample comprised peripheral blood. The CDR3 loop is CASSPGLADFSYEQYF. For the CDR3, the DNA is TGTGCCAGCAGCCCAGGACTAGCGGACTTCTCCTACGAGCAGTACTTC.